This T cell receptor (beta chain) was identified during a study of OX40 agonist ivuxolimab in advanced cancers. Study context: Anti-PD-1, anti-PD-L1 or anti-CTLA-4 therapy given earlier was allowed, and around 40% had some.

Concerning this clone: Its antigen is as yet unknown.

TCRdb keeps only in-frame clones here, not all; method: immunoSEQ multiplex PCR. The sample has tens of thousands of clones, 85% to 90% seen once. Study-wide findings and caveats: At doses 0.1 to 3.0 mg/kg, CD4+ and CD8+ clones expanded.

V was shortened by 7 bases and J by 0 bases, with 10 bases between the two germline ends. The germline V gene encodes CDR1 MNHNY and CDR2 SVGAGI (reference sequence). The CDR3 spans 13 residues. Patients who had autoimmune disease history or got systemic immunosuppression were left out. The clonotype was recovered from an adult with an advanced solid tumor such as melanoma, head and neck, liver or kidney cancer. The J gene is TRBJ2-7, the V gene TRBV6-6; D may be TRBD1 (5 bases). The source was CD4+ or CD8+ T cells sorted from blood, collected in a trial of the OX40 agonist ivuxolimab. CDR3 residues: CASIPGHSYEQYF. The CDR3 DNA reads as TGTGCCAGCATCCCCGGACACTCCTACGAGCAGTACTTC.